Listed below are T cell receptor beta chains from one sample, sequenced in a study of Ad26.COV2.S vaccination and SARS-CoV-2 variants. The table came from immunoSEQ multiplex PCR; TCRdb's copy has only in-frame clones and leaves some out. The data hold about 350,000 clones, with around 89% observed a single time. The input for sequencing was peripheral blood, taken in a trial of Ad26.COV2.S vaccine versus placebo. The receptor source for this set is a person between 18 and 60 years old who received the Ad26.COV2.S COVID-19 vaccine or a placebo. The CDR3 runs from the conserved cysteine through the conserved F or W. The D gene is left open where the match is weak. For some rows the clone size is stated as once, few or many, or as a class when expanded; others skip it.

D: -; size: once; V: TRBV3-1/TRBV3-2; J: TRBJ1-2; DNA: TGTGCCAGCAGCCAAGCCGCACGGATGGTTGGCTACACCTTC; CDR3: CASSQAARMVGYTF
D: TRBD2; size: -; V: TRBV19; J: TRBJ2-2; DNA: TGTGCCAGTAGTCGAAGAAGCGGGAGAAAAGACGGGGAGCTGTTTTTT; CDR3: CASSRRSGRKDGELFF
D: -; size: once; V: TRBV6-1; J: TRBJ2-3; DNA: TGTGCCAGCAGTGAAGCGGATACGCAGTATTTT; CDR3: CASSEADTQYF
D: -; size: -; V: TRBV19; J: TRBJ1-6; DNA: TGTGCCAGTAGTATTTTTGGTCCCAGGGCCGAAAATTCACCCCTCCACTTT; CDR3: CASSIFGPRAENSPLHF
D: -; size: few; V: TRBV12-3/TRBV12-4; J: TRBJ1-2; DNA: TGTGCCAGCAGTTTTGGGGCACGGGGCTACACCTTC; CDR3: CASSFGARGYTF
D: -; size: -; V: TRBV28; J: TRBJ1-4; DNA: TGTGCCAGCAGTTCAAAGGGGACCGCTAATGAAAAACTGTTTTTT; CDR3: CASSSKGTANEKLFF
D: -; size: -; V: TRBV14; J: TRBJ2-2; DNA: TGTGCCAGCAGCCAAGATTGGGGGGCGAACACCGGGGAGCTGTTTTTT; CDR3: CASSQDWGANTGELFF
D: -; size: -; V: TRBV21-1; J: TRBJ2-2; DNA: TGTGCCAGCAGTAATCCGTACAGGGAGAGAAACCGCCGAAAACAGCCCCACACCGGGGAGCTGTTTTTT; CDR3: CASSNPYRERNRRKQPHTGELFF
D: -; size: -; V: TRBV4-1; J: TRBJ2-3; DNA: TGCGCCAGCAGCCAGGGTCTACCCAGCACAGATACGCAGTATTTT; CDR3: CASSQGLPSTDTQYF
D: -; size: once; V: TRBV5-6; J: TRBJ1-4; DNA: TGTGCCAGCAGCTTTTTTGGACGCCGGTATGAAAAACTGTTTTTT; CDR3: CASSFFGRRYEKLFF
D: TRBD1; size: -; V: TRBV11-2; J: TRBJ2-3; DNA: TGTGCCAGCAGCTTGACAGGGGGGCCCACAGATACGCAGTATTTT; CDR3: CASSLTGGPTDTQYF
D: -; size: -; V: TRBV6-5; J: TRBJ2-5; DNA: TGTGCCAGCAGTTCCCTCCAAGAGACCCAGTACTTC; CDR3: CASSSLQETQYF
D: TRBD2; size: -; V: TRBV6-2/TRBV6-3; J: TRBJ2-5; DNA: TGTGCCAGCAGTAGTCTAGCGGGAGGGCCAGAGACCCAGTACTTC; CDR3: CASSSLAGGPETQYF
D: -; size: -; V: TRBV6-5; J: TRBJ1-1; DNA: TGTGCCACAAGTTCCCTGAACACTGAAGCTTTCTTT; CDR3: CATSSLNTEAFF
D: -; size: -; V: TRBV28; J: TRBJ1-4; DNA: TGTGCCAGCTGGGGGGGGAATGAAAAACTGTTTTTT; CDR3: CASWGGNEKLFF
D: -; size: -; V: TRBV7-8; J: TRBJ2-1; DNA: TGTGCCAGCAGCTTAGCTAGGGACGATGAGCAGTTCTTC; CDR3: CASSLARDDEQFF
D: -; size: -; V: TRBV13; J: TRBJ2-7; DNA: TGTGCCAGCAGATCGACACAGGGTGCGCACGAGCAGTACTTC; CDR3: CASRSTQGAHEQYF
D: -; size: -; V: TRBV7-3; J: TRBJ1-1; DNA: TGTGCCAGCAGCTTATTATCTGGGACCACTGAAGCTTTCTTT; CDR3: CASSLLSGTTEAFF
D: TRBD1; size: -; V: TRBV5-4; J: TRBJ1-4; DNA: TGTGCCAGCAGTTCGCAACCGGGACAGCCTAATGAAAAACTGTTTTTT; CDR3: CASSSQPGQPNEKLFF
D: TRBD1; size: -; V: TRBV4-1; J: TRBJ2-6; DNA: TGCGCCAGCAGCCAAGCGACAGGGACCGGGGCCAACGTCCTGACTTTC; CDR3: CASSQATGTGANVLTF
D: -; size: -; V: TRBV6-1; J: TRBJ2-7; DNA: TGTGCCAGCAGTGAGCCGGGACTCCTCAACTACGAGCAGTACTTC; CDR3: CASSEPGLLNYEQYF
D: -; size: -; V: TRBV28; J: TRBJ2-1; DNA: TGTGCCAGCAGTTTAAGGAATGAGCAGTTCTTC; CDR3: CASSLRNEQFF
D: TRBD1; size: once; V: TRBV19; J: TRBJ2-2; DNA: TGTGCCAGTAGACCAGGAGACAGGGGCAACACCGGGGAGCTGTTTTTT; CDR3: CASRPGDRGNTGELFF